The next 32 T cell receptor beta chains were all read from a single sample in a study of response to subunit inactivated influenza vaccine. TCRdb reprocessed the RT-PCR reads with MiXCR, giving one entry per CDR3 protein. The table includes roughly 790,000 distinct CDR3 sequences, 21% detected once. The starting material was PBMCs from blood, obtained more than 4 days after vaccination. These receptor sequences come from a man in his fifties or sixties who received an inactivated influenza vaccine.

The J gene is TRBJ2-7, the V gene TRBV7-2; 8 nucleotides match TRBD1. Germline trimming cut 0 bases from V and 4 bases from J; bases unmatched to any gene: 8. Germline CDR1 is SGHTA and CDR2 is FQGNSA. This CDR3 has 16 residues. CDR3 in DNA: TGTGCCAGCAGCTTAGCGTCGGCAGGGGGCTTGTACGAGCAGTACTTC. It is translated as CASSLASAGGLYEQYF.

This clonotype showed up just a few times. The J gene is TRBJ2-2, the V gene TRBV20-1; 10 positions agree with TRBD2. The ends lost 0 bases at V and 5 bases at J; junction bases unmatched: 18. CDR3 length: 20 amino acids. The V gene's germline CDR1 is DFQATT and CDR2 SNEGSKA (reference sequence). CDR3 sequence reads: CSARDILRGAGGPGTGELFF. CDR3 coding DNA: TGCAGTGCTAGAGACATTTTACGAGGAGCGGGAGGGCCGGGGACCGGGGAGCTGTTTTTT.

The chain couples TRBV6-1 to TRBJ2-7; TRBD2 is a possible D gene (5 bases). The germline V gene has CDR1 MNHNS and CDR2 SASEGT. CDR3 length equals 16 residues. V lost 5 bases and J lost 3, with 20 bases in between. CDR3 bases: TGTGCCAGCAGTCCCCTCGAGGGTACTAGAAACTACGAGCAGTACTTC. Encoded protein: CASSPLEGTRNYEQYF.

The table lists this clonotype with many counts. The J gene is TRBJ2-1, the V gene TRBV20-1; TRBD2 matches at 10 bases. Germline CDR1 reads DFQATT; CDR2 reads SNEGSKA (reference sequence). The trim removed 6 bases at V and 8 bases at J, leaving 13 bases unmatched. This CDR3 is 15 amino acids long. This CDR3 reads CSALPTSGISDEQFF. CDR3 in DNA: TGCAGTGCACTTCCCACTAGCGGGATTTCCGATGAGCAGTTCTTC.

This clonotype appeared a few times. This rearrangement joins TRBV28 to TRBJ2-3; TRBD2 matches 12 bases. The germline V gene has CDR1 MDHEN and CDR2 SYDVKM. The V and J ends lost 3 bases and 5 bases, in that order; junction bases with no gene match: 9. This CDR3 is built from 17 residues. DNA of the CDR3: TGTGCCAGCAGTTTCGGGGCTAGCGGGGGGGCGATAGATACGCAGTATTTT. Translating it yields CASSFGASGGAIDTQYF.

The genes are TRBV4-2 and TRBJ2-3; 7 bases align to TRBD2. Germline V lookup: CDR1 LGHNA, CDR2 YNFKEQ. Unmatched junction bases numbered 5, after V lost 0 bases and J lost 5 bases. The CDR3 totals 15 residues. CDR3 sequence: CASSQDWTSKDTQYF. CDR3 nucleotides: TGTGCCAGCAGCCAAGATTGGACTAGTAAAGATACGCAGTATTTT.

Only a few counts were recorded for this clonotype. CDR3 bases: TGCAGCGGGGCGGCGGGTAGGGAGCTCACAGATACGCAGTATTTT. It translates to CSGAAGRELTDTQYF. V and J are TRBV29-1 and TRBJ2-3; tentatively, D is TRBD2 (5 bases). Trimming left V 7 bases short and J 2 bases short, with 19 bases between. In germline, CDR1 is SQVTM, CDR2 ANQGSEA. This CDR3 is 15 amino acids long.

This clonotype was seen a few times. This sequence joins TRBV12-3 or TRBV12-4 and TRBJ2-6, with 8 bases identical to TRBD1. This CDR3 has 15 amino acids. V gave up 6 bases and J gave up 1 base; unmatched junction bases: 2. CDR3 amino acids: CASRRTGSGANVLTF. The CDR3, as DNA: TGTGCCAGCAGACGGACAGGGTCTGGGGCCAACGTCCTGACTTTC.

This sequence joins TRBV28 and TRBJ2-3; TRBD2 matches at 9 bases. V shed 0 bases, J shed 4 bases, and the junction held 5 bases outside the gene matches. Germline V gives CDR1 MDHEN, CDR2 SYDVKM. The CDR3 covers 16 residues. CDR3: CASSLWGAGGADTQYF. CDR3 in DNA: TGTGCCAGCAGTTTATGGGGAGCGGGAGGCGCAGATACGCAGTATTTT.

The J gene is TRBJ1-3, the V gene TRBV29-1; D remains unclear. V lost 7 bases and J 3 bases, leaving 10 bases between the germline ends. The V gene's germline CDR1 is SQVTM and CDR2 ANQGSEA. There are 12 residues in the CDR3. The CDR3 here is CSGAVGGNTIYF. The CDR3 DNA sequence: TGCAGCGGCGCGGTGGGTGGAAACACCATATATTTT.

The chain is built from TRBV7-9 and TRBJ2-7; D not resolved. This CDR3 region has 15 residues. The germline V gene has CDR1 SEHNR and CDR2 FQNEAQ (reference sequence). Trimming stripped 5 bases from V and 3 bases from J, with 17 bases between. CDR3 loop: CASSPQTNLYYEQYF. CDR3 DNA sequence: TGTGCCAGCAGCCCGCAAACTAACTTATACTACGAGCAGTACTTC.

The table lists this clonotype with many counts. The CDR3 coding sequence is TGTGCCAGCAGTTCACCGGGGACAGGCTACGAGCAGTACTTC. Its protein is CASSSPGTGYEQYF. J is TRBJ2-7 and V is TRBV6-2 or TRBV6-3, with TRBD1 matching over 8 bases. The V and J ends lost 4 bases and 3 bases, in that order; junction bases with no gene match: 5. The CDR3 is made up of 14 amino acids. Germline V lookup: CDR1 MNHEY, CDR2 SVGEGT.

The CDR3 DNA sequence: TGTGCCAGCAGTTTCAGACAGGGCCTGGCTAACTATGGCTACACCTTC. It yields the protein CASSFRQGLANYGYTF. The chain is built from TRBV12-3 or TRBV12-4 and TRBJ1-2; 7 positions match TRBD1. CDR3 length equals 16 residues. With V trimmed by 3 bases and J by 0 bases, 7 bases remained unmatched.

This clonotype has only a few counts. The CDR3 nucleotides read TGCGCCAGCAGCCCTAAACCGACAGAGCTAGTCGAAAACACCATATATTTT. This gives the protein CASSPKPTELVENTIYF. This sequence joins TRBV5-1 and TRBJ1-3; D possibly corresponds to TRBD1 (5 bases). Germline values: CDR1 SGHRS, CDR2 YFSETQ. The CDR3 spans 17 residues. Trimming removed 4 bases at V and 6 bases at J, with 23 bases between.

This clonotype has more than one count but fewer than ten. The chain links TRBV6-2 or TRBV6-3 to TRBJ2-7; D may be TRBD1 or TRBD2 (5 bases each). V lost 0 bases to trimming and J lost 7 bases, with 19 bases between them. This CDR3 has 16 amino acids. Germline V gene lookup returns CDR1 MNHEY and CDR2 SVGEGT. Here the CDR3 reads CASSYSIGTDGEEQYF. CDR3 DNA sequence: TGTGCCAGCAGTTACTCTATCGGGACGGACGGGGAGGAGCAGTACTTC.

This sequence joins TRBV9 and TRBJ2-2, with TRBD1 identical over 9 bases. Trimming took 0 bases from V and 7 from J; bases not matched to a gene: 4. The CDR3 loop spans 15 amino acids. Germline V CDR1 and CDR2: SGDLS, YYNGEE. The CDR3 DNA follows: TGTGCCAGCAGCGTAGGACAGGGGGTTGGCGGGGAGCTGTTTTTT. Its protein product is CASSVGQGVGGELFF.

This clonotype was detected ten times or more. This chain links TRBV5-1 with TRBJ2-1; TRBD1 matches 9 bases. Germline trimming cut 4 bases from V and 4 bases from J; bases unmatched to any gene: 6. The CDR3 is made up of 15 amino acids. Germline V gives CDR1 SGHRS, CDR2 YFSETQ. In DNA, the CDR3 is TGCGCCAGCAGCGGGGGACAGGGACCATACAATGAGCAGTTCTTC. Translation gives CASSGGQGPYNEQFF. The variable domain in full, with the rest retrieved from reference TRBV5-1 and TRBJ2-1, is KAGVTQTPRYLIKTRGQQVTLSCSPISGHRSVSWYQQTPGQGLQFLFEYFSETQRNKGNFPGRFSGRQFSNSRSEMNVSTLELGDSALYLCASSGGQGPYNEQFFGPGTRLTVL.

This clonotype was picked up a small number of times. The chain links TRBV12-3 or TRBV12-4 to TRBJ2-7, with TRBD1 matching 12 bases. This CDR3 contains 15 residues. Germline trimming cut 5 bases from V and 2 bases from J; bases unmatched to any gene: 4. CDR3 region: CASSIGTGGPYEQYF. The CDR3 DNA sequence: TGTGCCAGCAGTATCGGGACAGGGGGCCCCTACGAGCAGTACTTC.

This clonotype has more than one count but fewer than ten. This chain connects TRBV20-1 to TRBJ2-3, with no clear D. V dropped 5 bases and J dropped 5 bases, with 17 bases sitting between them. Per germline, CDR1 DFQATT and CDR2 SNEGSKA (reference sequence). CDR3 length: 14 residues. The CDR3 protein is CSAPPFVVGDTQYF. The CDR3 DNA is TGCAGTGCTCCCCCCTTTGTTGTCGGAGATACGCAGTATTTT.

This chain links TRBV20-1 with TRBJ2-7, with 8 bases that match TRBD1. J lost 2 bases, V lost 4 bases, and 7 bases had no gene match. Germline V gives CDR1 DFQATT, CDR2 SNEGSKA (reference sequence). The CDR3 runs 14 residues. This chain's CDR3 is CSAKRNRGTYEQYF. CDR3 nucleotide sequence: TGCAGTGCTAAAAGGAACAGGGGGACCTACGAGCAGTACTTC.

In nucleotides, the CDR3 is TGTGCCACCAGTGATTTTCAGGGTGTGCAGTACTTC. Protein sequence: CATSDFQGVQYF. J is TRBJ2-7 and V is TRBV24-1; the D gene is possibly TRBD1 (5 bases). V gave up 1 base and J gave up 9 bases, with 9 bases separating them. Germline V lookup: CDR1 KGHDR, CDR2 SFDVKD. The CDR3 runs 12 residues.

The chain has TRBV20-1 and TRBJ1-6, with D perhaps matching TRBD1 (5 bases). The V end lost 3 bases, the J end lost 0 bases, and 9 bases lay between the germline ends. This CDR3 has 15 residues. The germline V gene encodes CDR1 DFQATT and CDR2 SNEGSKA (reference sequence). Written as DNA, the CDR3 is TGCAGTGCTAGGCCAGGGAGCTCCTATAATTCACCCCTCCACTTT. Translated, it gives CSARPGSSYNSPLHF.

The sample holds a few counts of this clonotype. The V and J genes are TRBV20-1 and TRBJ2-2, with D perhaps matching TRBD2 (6 bases). This CDR3 has 14 residues. Germline V lookup: CDR1 DFQATT, CDR2 SNEGSKA (reference sequence). V was trimmed by 3 bases and J by 2 bases, leaving 10 bases between them. Here the CDR3 DNA reads TGCAGTGCTAGGGGACTCCGTAACACCGGGGAGCTGTTTTTT. This gives the protein CSARGLRNTGELFF.

A few counts support this clonotype. The chain recombines TRBV27 with TRBJ2-3; TRBD2 matches at 8 bases. Germline CDR1 and CDR2: MNHEY and SMNVEV (reference sequence). The trim removed 6 bases at V and 1 base at J, leaving 6 bases unmatched. The CDR3 consists of 15 residues. The CDR3 nucleotides are TGTGCCAGCAGAGCCGGGACTAGGGGCACAGATACGCAGTATTTT. Translation: CASRAGTRGTDTQYF.

V and J are TRBV28 and TRBJ1-2, with 9 bases aligning to TRBD1. The CDR3 has 14 residues. Germline CDR1 is MDHEN and CDR2 is SYDVKM. After removal of 5 bases from V and 7 bases from J, the junction contained 8 bases not matched to a gene. CDR3 sequence: CASSIQGARFGYTF. The CDR3 DNA reads as TGTGCCAGCAGTATACAGGGGGCGCGGTTTGGCTACACCTTC.

The V call is TRBV5-1, the J call TRBJ2-3, with 7 bases lining up with TRBD1. V was pared by 4 bases and J by 6 bases, with 8 bases of the junction left unmatched. There are 14 residues in the CDR3. Germline V lookup: CDR1 SGHRS, CDR2 YFSETQ. Here the CDR3 reads CASSRDRPFDTQYF. The CDR3 nucleotides read TGCGCCAGCAGCCGGGACAGACCTTTTGATACGCAGTATTTT.

Comment on this clonotype: Sequence at one end of the junction differs from germline and may be a read error. The genes are TRBV4-3 and TRBJ2-1; no definite D call. Germline CDR1 reads LGHNA; CDR2 reads YSLEER. The CDR3 length is 13 residues. In DNA form, the CDR3 reads TGCGCCAGCAGCCAAGAAGCCTACCATGAGCAGTTCTTC. Its protein is CASSQEAYHEQFF.

The chain employs TRBV5-6 and TRBJ2-6, with TRBD1 matching over 7 bases. This CDR3 comprises 17 residues. Trimming at V came to 0 bases and at J to 6 bases, leaving 9 bases not matched to a gene. The germline V gene encodes CDR1 SGHDT and CDR2 YYEEEE. For the CDR3, the DNA is TGTGCCAGCAGCTTGGGACGGGACAGTTTTTCGGCCAACGTCCTGACTTTC. This codes for CASSLGRDSFSANVLTF.

V usage is TRBV20-1 and J usage is TRBJ2-5; TRBD1 aligns across 9 bases. CDR3 length: 14 amino acids. The germline gives CDR1 DFQATT, CDR2 SNEGSKA (reference sequence). Trimming cost V 4 bases and J 5 bases; bases outside gene matches: 8. The CDR3 DNA sequence: TGCAGTGCTACAACCGGGACAGGGCTGGAGACCCAGTACTTC. Translation gives CSATTGTGLETQYF.

The chain is built from TRBV6-5 and TRBJ2-7, with 7 nucleotides matching TRBD2. Trimming removed 2 bases from V and 2 bases from J; junction bases left unmatched: 9. The germline gives CDR1 MNHEY, CDR2 SVGAGI. This CDR3 comprises 16 residues. The CDR3 bases are TGTGCCAGCAGTTACCGGTCTAGCGGACCCACCTACGAGCAGTACTTC. Its translation is CASSYRSSGPTYEQYF.

The chain uses TRBV7-9 and TRBJ2-3; 9 bases fit TRBD2. Germline assignment: CDR1 SEHNR and CDR2 FQNEAQ (reference sequence). This CDR3 is built from 15 residues. J lost 3 bases, V lost 4 bases, and 5 bases had no gene match. The CDR3: CASSSGTSNTDTQYF. In DNA, the CDR3 is TGTGCCAGCAGCTCTGGGACTAGCAATACAGATACGCAGTATTTT.

The rearrangement uses TRBV3-1 and TRBJ1-6, with D perhaps matching TRBD1 (5 bases). V was clipped by 0 bases and J by 2 bases, with 8 bases between them. CDR3 length: 16 amino acids. The V gene's germline CDR1 is LGHDT and CDR2 YNNKEL (reference sequence). CDR3 nucleotides: TGTGCCAGCAGCCAAGATAAGGGGACCTATAATTCACCCCTCCACTTT. Translating it yields CASSQDKGTYNSPLHF.